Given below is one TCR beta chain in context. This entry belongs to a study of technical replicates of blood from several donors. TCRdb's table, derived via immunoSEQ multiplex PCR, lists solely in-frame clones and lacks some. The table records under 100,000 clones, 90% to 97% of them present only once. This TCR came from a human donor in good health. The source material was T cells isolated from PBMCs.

This CDR3 reads CASTTGGNQPQHF. In DNA, the CDR3 is TGTGCCAGCACAACAGGGGGCAATCAGCCCCAGCATTTT. V usage is TRBV2 and J usage is TRBJ1-5, with 7 positions matching TRBD1. With V trimmed by 7 bases and J by 2 bases, 2 bases remained unmatched. The CDR3 length is 13 residues. Looked up from germline, CDR1 is SNHLY and CDR2 is FYNNEI.